This T cell receptor (beta chain) derives from a study of T cells in localized non-small cell lung cancer. Study results and limitations: Increased T cell density in blood showed an association with longer overall survival.

This clone was found a few times. Antigen unknown. Assay used: immunoSEQ multiplex PCR; TCRdb lists only in-frame clones, some missing. This table holds fewer than 1,500 clones, roughly 30% found once. This CDR3 is 16 amino acids long. The V gene end was trimmed by 1 base and the J gene end by 3 bases; junction bases not matched to a gene: 9. Germline values: CDR1 SGHNT, CDR2 YENEEA. This chain uses TRBV11-3 with TRBJ2-7; 7 bases are shared with TRBD1. The origin of this receptor is a man aged 40 to 70 with stage II squamous cell lung carcinoma. This specimen consisted of normal lung tissue next to the tumor, obtained before any cancer treatment. The CDR3 region is CASSLGTPGQNYEQYF. Here the CDR3 DNA reads TGTGCCAGCAGCTTAGGGACCCCGGGACAGAACTACGAGCAGTACTTC.